This T cell receptor (beta chain) was documented in a study of response to subunit inactivated influenza vaccine listed by TCRdb under 2018. Some background on the complete study: Deep quantitative T cell receptor repertoire profiling was used in the study to track responses to a trivalent subunit inactivated influenza vaccine.

General findings and caveats noted by the study authors: The authors proposed that each seasonal influenza vaccination may bring in only a limited number of new T cells.

The CDR3 numbers 15 residues from cysteine through phenylalanine. The retained sequence is limited to the CDR3, 45 bases, with the frame set at the first base. A distance of 17 bases separates the germline ends of V and J, which lose 5 bases and 4 bases respectively. In its sample, this clonotype was seen a few times. Its antigen remains unidentified. Per-base qualities were not stored, and no clone one base away is much larger. The method was RT-PCR. Sequencing was performed on an Illumina HiSeq 2500. Starting from the raw public reads, TCRdb applied fastp trimming at Q25, assembled clones with MiXCR and retained in-frame beta chains. Each entry is one CDR3 protein sequence, shown with its most common DNA and genes. Within this sample are over 750,000 distinct CDR3 sequences, with about 20% of them counted one time only. The top ten clonotypes cover around 9.6% of the sample.

Here the chain combines TRBV12-3 or TRBV12-4 and TRBJ1-2; D gene: possibly TRBD1, on 5 matching bases. The sequenced sample was PBMCs from blood, obtained roughly 5 days after vaccination. The TCR originated in a man in his fifties or sixties who received an inactivated influenza vaccine. Donor details come from another sample of the same person, matched by shared clones. The CDR3 region reads CASSIKQVPSYGYTF. The nucleotide sequence is TGTGCCAGCAGTATTAAACAGGTACCGTCCTATGGCTACACCTTC.